This T cell receptor beta chain stems from a study of shared clonotypes between healthy human individuals (dated by TCRdb to the early 2020s). As for the study more broadly: The cohort comprised two women and a few men aged 18 to 49 years. Blood TCR repertoires of a handful of healthy adults were deeply sequenced to estimate repertoire size and the extent of clonotype sharing between individuals. For each donor, CD4 naive and CD4 memory were each run on three plates, CD8 naive on two plates, and CD8 memory on one plate. Between about 0.94 and 10 billion PBMCs per donor were obtained by leukapheresis. To increase sequencing depth and limit assay-specific biases, TCR repertoire library preparation and sequencing were carried out by different laboratories using diverse techniques. Overall study results and their limits: Sampling was restricted to blood, and TCR repertoires in tissue are likely to differ from TCR repertoires in blood. Based on pairwise subsampling, the degree of clonotype sharing among donors was expected to be affected by sequencing depth. Because the study included only a small number of donors, the genetic and exposure-history diversity represented was limited. Larger estimated clonotype richness was generally found for naive subsets than for memory subsets. Across several donors, around 5% of naive CD4, around 3.3% of naive CD8, roughly 2.3% of memory CD4, and about 0.4% of memory CD8 clonotypes were shared. Rarefaction of sorted-subset datasets indicated incomplete sequencing despite the large sequencing depth. Compared with non-shared clonotypes, the clonotypes found in all four sorted-subset donors had higher generation probabilities.

TCR CDR3 regions were amplified from genomic DNA by multiplex PCR using the deep immunoSEQ assay. For each cell subset, the extracted genomic DNA was distributed evenly across all wells of several immunoSEQ 96-well plates, and each plate served as one replicate. For sorted subsets, roughly 200 ng of genomic DNA, equivalent to some 30,000 T cell genomes, went into each replicate PCR. The purified libraries were quantified using a Qubit 3.0 fluorometer, sized with a Bioanalyzer 2100, and then quantified again using the KAPA Library Quantification kit. Each immunoSEQ 96-well plate was sequenced on its own single-read 150-cycle Illumina NextSeq 550 flow cell. In the authors' own workflow: The immunoSEQ output contained only junctional sequences without quality scores, so filtering could not match that applied to full-length reads. To assign V/J genes and CDR3, sequences were annotated using PyIR, a Python wrapper for IgBLAST v1.9, with IMGT germline references. Reads with weak V/J assignments (E-value above 1e-6), missing CDR3, stop codons, out-of-frame junctions, or ambiguous translated residues were removed. V3J clonotypes were defined as sequences sharing an identical inferred V gene, J gene, and CDR3 amino acid sequence. The percentage overlap between two repertoires was calculated by dividing the number of shared unique clonotypes by the size of the smaller repertoire. Three approaches were used to assess repertoire richness: RTK rarefaction, the Chao1 estimator, and Recon v2.1 estimates of unobserved clonotypes. For all TCRbeta clonotypes obtained by the gDNA method from four donors, generation probabilities were computed with OLGA. TCRdb stores this immuneACCESS table with in-frame sequences only. Part of the clones is absent; in the studies checked, under half of the shortfall reflects unresolved V genes, and no reason is known for the rest. From that table come the V and J calls and clone size; the DNA was used to work out D and trimming. Present in this sample are approximately 2.5 million clones, roughly 92% of which were seen just once. The top ten clonotypes cover roughly 0.15% of the sample.

Healthy HIV-negative adults with no recently reported acute infections or vaccinations were included as donors. All donors were Caucasian adults living in Nashville, Tennessee, USA. CD4+ T cells were enriched by magnetic negative selection, after which naive cells were positively selected on CD45RA and the negative fraction was taken as the memory subset. Blood was obtained by leukapheresis, after which PBMCs were separated by Ficoll-Histopaque density gradient centrifugation and cryopreserved in liquid nitrogen vapor phase. Analytical flow cytometry was used to check the purity and quantity of each magnetically sorted T cell population. Genomic DNA was isolated from each sorted fraction and quantified by UV absorbance on a Nanodrop 2000c. As to this clone: It lacks a known antigen. Base qualities are not at hand, and no much larger clone is one base apart. Other nucleotide sequences from this sample produce the same CDR3.

The V end loses 4 bases and the J end loses 3 bases, and a stretch of 4 bases separates them. Via the germline V gene, CDR1 is SGHRS and CDR2 YFSETQ. The CDR3 sequence holds 11 residues, the cysteine and phenylalanine included. Only the CDR3 portion is preserved as DNA: 33 bases, with reading frame beginning at the first base. The material sequenced was naive CD4+ T cells sorted from blood. Reading the label with the study, this specimen's cell subset or site is: CD45RA+ positively selected. This receptor was identified in a man younger than 35 in good health. This sequence uses TRBV5-1 and TRBJ2-5, with no confidently assigned D gene. The CDR3 protein is CASSVKETQYF. The nucleotide sequence reads as follows: TGCGCCAGCAGCGTCAAAGAGACCCAGTACTTC.